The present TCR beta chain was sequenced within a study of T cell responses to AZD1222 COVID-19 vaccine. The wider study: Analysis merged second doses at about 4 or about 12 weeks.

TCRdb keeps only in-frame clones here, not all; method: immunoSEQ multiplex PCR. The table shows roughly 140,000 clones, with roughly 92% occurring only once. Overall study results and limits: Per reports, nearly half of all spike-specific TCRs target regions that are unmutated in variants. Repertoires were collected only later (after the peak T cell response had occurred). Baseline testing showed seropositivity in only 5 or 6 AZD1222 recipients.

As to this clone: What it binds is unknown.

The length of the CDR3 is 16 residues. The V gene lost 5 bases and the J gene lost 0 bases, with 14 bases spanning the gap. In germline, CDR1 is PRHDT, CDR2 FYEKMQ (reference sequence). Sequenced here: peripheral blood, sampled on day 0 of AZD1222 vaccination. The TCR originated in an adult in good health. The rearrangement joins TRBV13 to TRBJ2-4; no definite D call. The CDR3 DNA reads TGTGCCAGCAGCCCTACTACCGAGCTAGCCAAAAACATTCAGTACTTC. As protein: CASSPTTELAKNIQYF.